This T cell receptor beta chain was captured by sequencing in a study of T-cell memory formation after mild COVID-19. This CDR3 is built from 14 residues. V lost 6 bases and J 10 bases, leaving 16 bases between the germline ends. One entry per CDR3 protein results from TCRdb running MiXCR on the 5' RACE reads. The sample lists just under 550,000 distinct CDR3 sequences, 20% occurring once. This chain uses TRBV12-3 or TRBV12-4 with TRBJ1-6, with D maybe TRBD1 (6 bases). The receptor comes from an adult woman who had mild COVID-19 (a few samples of this study predate the infection). Cell type and time point are not known. Specimen: PBMCs or a T cell subset sorted from them (not recorded which). CDR3 sequence reads: CASSAGTHESPLHF. DNA for the CDR3: TGTGCCAGCAGCGCCGGGACACACGAGTCACCCCTCCACTTT.